This passage covers 16 T cell receptor beta chains from one sample sequenced in a study of naive and memory T cell subsets. Two oligonucleotides, mixed equimolar, formed the beta constant-region primer covering TRBC1 and TRBC2. Nested alpha and beta constant-region primers with the SP2 primer drove four PCR rounds on ligated cDNA. TCRdb used MiXCR to reprocess the UMI-ligation and nested PCR reads, holding one entry per CDR3 protein. Of about 140,000 distinct CDR3 sequences in the sample, about 20% were seen once. Study conclusions and caveats: Especially in CD8 cells, naive repertoires contained a few larger clonotypes, possibly CD45RA-re-expressing memory cells.

For these TCRs, the target antigens are not known. Sequencing was performed on naive CD8+ T cells from blood. The receptor source for this set is a human donor in good health.

The rearrangement links TRBV29-1 to TRBJ2-7; 9 positions agree with TRBD1. V lost 1 base and J lost 5; bases outside the gene matches: 9. The germline CDR1 and CDR2 sequences are SQVTM and ANQGSEA. The CDR3 consists of 15 residues. The CDR3 bases are TGCAGCGTTGAAGGTACCCCGGGACAGGGTAACGAGCAGTACTTC. The encoded protein is CSVEGTPGQGNEQYF.

This clonotype was picked up a small number of times. The rearrangement uses TRBV10-1 and TRBJ2-1; D is uncertain. Trimming cost V 7 bases and J 0 bases, with 7 bases left between them. The CDR3 length is 13 residues. Germline V gene data show CDR1 as WNHNN and CDR2 as SYGVQD (reference sequence). The CDR3 protein is CASNNSSYNEQFF. Here the CDR3 DNA reads TGCGCCAGCAACAACAGCTCCTACAATGAGCAGTTCTTC.

There are a few counts of this clonotype. V and J are TRBV9 and TRBJ2-7, with 9 bases matching TRBD1. The CDR3 spans 16 residues. Germline V gives CDR1 SGDLS, CDR2 YYNGEE. Trimming took 0 bases from V and 3 from J; bases not matched to a gene: 7. The CDR3 bases are TGTGCCAGCAGCGTAGAATCCCGGGACAGGGTCTACGAGCAGTACTTC. Its protein product is CASSVESRDRVYEQYF.

This sequence joins TRBV6-6 and TRBJ1-3; 7 bases agree with TRBD1. Per the germline V gene, CDR1 is MNHNY and CDR2 is SVGAGI (reference sequence). The CDR3 length is 17 residues. V shed 1 base and J 4 bases; nucleotides not matched to a gene: 10. For the CDR3, the DNA is TGTGCCAGCAGTTACTTCTCTCCGGGACAGCCAGGAAACACCATATATTTT. It codes for CASSYFSPGQPGNTIYF.

This clonotype was seen a handful of times. The chain recombines TRBV14 with TRBJ2-5; no clear D gene. This CDR3 is built from 14 residues. Trimming pared 1 base from V and 5 bases from J, leaving 11 bases between. CDR1 SGHDN and CDR2 FVKESK come from the germline V gene. CDR3 amino acids: CASSQALHLETQYF. CDR3 bases: TGTGCCAGCAGCCAAGCTTTGCATTTGGAGACCCAGTACTTC.

In its sample, this clonotype was seen a few times. J is TRBJ1-1 and V is TRBV13, with D maybe TRBD1 (5 bases). The CDR3 consists of 14 residues. Looked up from germline, CDR1 is PRHDT and CDR2 is FYEKMQ (reference sequence). Trimming took off 5 bases at V and 3 bases at J, with 13 bases between the two ends. CDR3 DNA: TGTGCCAGCAGCGGGACCCTTGCGGACACTGAAGCTTTCTTT. Translating it yields CASSGTLADTEAFF.

The V gene is TRBV5-6, the J gene TRBJ2-7; 9 positions match TRBD1. Germline-derived CDR1 and CDR2 are SGHDT and YYEEEE. There are 15 residues in the CDR3. With 4 bases clipped from V and 4 bases from J, the junction kept 9 bases outside the gene matches. The DNA of the CDR3 is TGTGCCAGCAGCCTGGAGGGGACAGGGCCATACGAGCAGTACTTC. It translates to CASSLEGTGPYEQYF.

This chain joins TRBV29-1 and TRBJ2-7, with D hard to call. Trimming shortened V by 7 bases and J by 2 bases, and 9 bases separated the two germline ends. This CDR3 is 11 amino acids long. Looked up from germline, CDR1 is SQVTM and CDR2 is ANQGSEA. This CDR3 reads CSASETYEQYF. In nucleotides, the CDR3 is TGCAGCGCTTCCGAGACCTACGAGCAGTACTTC.

This clonotype turned up a few times. V gene TRBV12-3 or TRBV12-4 combines with J gene TRBJ1-5, with D hard to call. CDR3 length: 13 residues. The germline V and J ends were trimmed by 2 bases and 5 bases, with 7 bases remaining between them. The CDR3 DNA follows: TGTGCCAGCAGTTTACCCGGAGATCAGCCCCAGCATTTT. Translation gives CASSLPGDQPQHF.

The chain is built from TRBV7-8 and TRBJ1-5, with 11 bases that match TRBD1. This CDR3 has 16 amino acids. With V trimmed by 0 bases and J by 5 bases, 3 bases remained unmatched. CDR1 and CDR2 (germline): SGHVS, FQNEAQ. DNA for the CDR3: TGTGCCAGCAGCTTAGCACCGGGACAGGGGGATCAGCCCCAGCATTTT. It is translated as CASSLAPGQGDQPQHF.

This clonotype turned up a few times. The genes are TRBV7-6 and TRBJ1-3; unclear D gene. Trimming pared 1 base from V and 3 bases from J, leaving 4 bases between. This CDR3 contains 13 residues. Germline values: CDR1 SGHVS, CDR2 FNYEAQ. CDR3 coding DNA: TGTGCCAGCAGCTTAGAAGGTGGAAACACCATATATTTT. Amino acid sequence: CASSLEGGNTIYF.

The table lists this clonotype with a few counts. This chain joins TRBV27 and TRBJ1-6, with a weak D call TRBD1 (5 bases). Germline V gives CDR1 MNHEY, CDR2 SMNVEV (reference sequence). The CDR3 has 12 residues. The V end lost 4 bases, the J end lost 14 bases, and 12 bases lay between the germline ends. In DNA, the CDR3 is TGTGCCAGCAGTTCCCGTCGGGACGCCCTCCACTTT. The encoded protein is CASSSRRDALHF.

This chain connects TRBV29-1 to TRBJ1-2; TRBD1 agrees at 9 bases. J gave up 4 bases and V 5 bases, and 5 bases lay outside the gene matches. From germline, CDR1 is SQVTM and CDR2 ANQGSEA. The CDR3 covers 13 residues. The CDR3 DNA reads TGCAGCGTTTGGACAGGGGCGTTCTATGGCTACACCTTC. Translating gives CSVWTGAFYGYTF.

This clonotype has a single count. This rearrangement joins TRBV12-3 or TRBV12-4 to TRBJ1-1; D might be TRBD1 (5 bases). The CDR3 covers 16 residues. The V end lost 1 base, the J end lost 3 bases, and 15 bases lay between the germline ends. CDR3 in DNA: TGTGCCAGCAGTTTAGTGGTTTCGGGGGACGACACTGAAGCTTTCTTT. The encoded protein is CASSLVVSGDDTEAFF.

The chain links TRBV5-5 to TRBJ2-7; the match to TRBD2 covers 11 bases. Germline-derived CDR1 and CDR2 are SGHKS and YYEKEE (reference sequence). CDR3 length equals 14 residues. The trim removed 7 bases at V and 4 bases at J, leaving 7 bases unmatched. The CDR3 is CASGALAGAYEQYF. As DNA, the CDR3 is TGTGCCAGCGGAGCACTAGCGGGAGCATACGAGCAGTACTTC.

Only a few counts were recorded for this clonotype. V gene TRBV12-3 or TRBV12-4 combines with J gene TRBJ2-7; D may match TRBD1 or TRBD2 (5 bases each). The CDR3 runs 15 residues. V was clipped by 5 bases and J by 3 bases, with 17 bases between them. The DNA of the CDR3 is TGTGCCAGCAGTGATCCAAGGGACGCCAGCTACGAGCAGTACTTC. It translates to CASSDPRDASYEQYF.